The 16 T cell receptor beta chains listed next were all sequenced from one sample in a study of blood T cell repertoires in COVID-19. Assay: immunoSEQ multiplex PCR; the TCRdb copy retains only in-frame clones and omits some. The sample includes tens of thousands of clones, approximately 75% of them seen just once. What was sequenced was peripheral blood. Every receptor here comes from a human donor in a cohort sampled during active COVID-19.

V gene TRBV5-1 combines with J gene TRBJ1-2; TRBD1 matches at 7 bases. Trimming removed 3 bases from V and 8 bases from J; junction bases left unmatched: 13. The CDR3 is 15 residues long. The germline gives CDR1 SGHRS, CDR2 YFSETQ. Here the CDR3 reads CASSSRQGGRDGYTF. The CDR3 nucleotides are TGCGCCAGCAGCTCCCGACAGGGAGGTAGGGACGGCTACACCTTC.

The chain recombines TRBV7-3 with TRBJ1-2; 8 bases align to TRBD1. CDR3 length: 13 amino acids. J lost 10 bases, V lost 8 bases, and 12 bases had no gene match. The germline gives CDR1 SGHTA, CDR2 FQGTGA. The CDR3 DNA follows: TGTGCCAGCGGGGACGCCGGGACAGGACTCTACACCTTC. Residues: CASGDAGTGLYTF.

This clone was seen only once. This chain links TRBV11-2 with TRBJ2-7, with D possibly TRBD1 on 6 matching bases. Germline V gene sequence: CDR1 SGHAT, CDR2 FQNNGV. CDR3 length: 14 residues. V was clipped by 5 bases and J by 1 base, with 12 bases between them. The CDR3 DNA reads TGTGCCAGCAGCCCAATTCAGGGGTCCTACGAGCAGTACTTC. It encodes CASSPIQGSYEQYF.

The V gene is TRBV30, the J gene TRBJ1-4, with 9 bases fitting TRBD1. The V and J ends lost 4 bases and 0 bases, in that order; junction bases with no gene match: 12. Germline CDR1 and CDR2: GTSNPN and SVGIG (reference sequence). CDR3 size: 18 residues. The CDR3 loop is CAWTPGQGLSATNEKLFF. CDR3 nucleotide sequence: TGTGCCTGGACCCCGGGACAGGGATTATCGGCAACTAATGAAAAACTGTTTTTT.

CDR3 DNA sequence: TGCGCCAGCAGCTGGCAGGGGCAGGATGGCTACACCTTC. Translated: CASSWQGQDGYTF. The chain is built from TRBV5-1 and TRBJ1-2; D is possibly TRBD1 (6 bases). Trimming pared 3 bases from V and 6 bases from J, leaving 12 bases between. The length of the CDR3 is 13 residues. CDR1 and CDR2 (germline): SGHRS, YFSETQ.

The J gene is TRBJ2-3, the V gene TRBV5-1, with a weak D call TRBD1 (6 bases). V dropped 0 bases and J dropped 0 bases, with 8 bases sitting between them. CDR3 length: 15 amino acids. Germline CDR1 SGHRS, CDR2 YFSETQ. This CDR3 reads CASSLGRGSTDTQYF. The DNA for the CDR3 is TGCGCCAGCAGCTTGGGCAGGGGTAGCACAGATACGCAGTATTTT.

The rearrangement links TRBV9 to TRBJ2-1; D is possibly TRBD2 (6 bases). Trimming removed 3 bases from V and 9 bases from J, with 19 bases in between. The V gene's germline CDR1 is SGDLS and CDR2 YYNGEE. The CDR3 has 15 residues. This CDR3 reads CASSALPSGGSEQFF. CDR3 in DNA: TGTGCCAGCAGCGCCCTCCCCTCCGGGGGAAGTGAGCAGTTCTTC.

This clone was seen once. The gene calls are TRBV7-2 and TRBJ2-3; 9 bases align to TRBD2. The CDR3 is 13 residues long. Germline V lookup: CDR1 SGHTA, CDR2 FQGNSA. V lost 7 bases and J lost 11; bases outside the gene matches: 10. This CDR3 reads CASMERGALKQYF. The CDR3 coding sequence is TGTGCCAGCATGGAGCGGGGGGCTCTCAAGCAGTATTTT.

The chain links TRBV7-8 to TRBJ2-6, with D possibly matching TRBD1 (6 bases). Trimming took off 5 bases at V and 2 bases at J, with 7 bases between the two ends. CDR1 and CDR2 from the germline V gene are SGHVS and FQNEAQ. This CDR3 comprises 14 residues. The CDR3 coding sequence is TGTGCCAGCAGCCGGGACACTGGGGCCAACGTCCTGACTTTC. Encoded protein: CASSRDTGANVLTF.

J is TRBJ1-1 and V is TRBV30; D ambiguous. CDR3 length: 13 residues. Per germline, CDR1 GTSNPN and CDR2 SVGIG (reference sequence). V lost 0 bases, J lost 4 bases, and 9 bases lay in between. CDR3 DNA sequence: TGTGCCTGGAGTGTACAAAGGAGCACTGAAGCTTTCTTT. This sequence encodes CAWSVQRSTEAFF.

This clone was detected once. The chain carries TRBV23-1 and TRBJ1-5, with D unclear. TRBV23-1 is an ORF; its function is uncertain. The CDR3 runs 16 residues. V lost 0 bases and J lost 6, with 15 bases in between. CDR3 DNA: TGCGCCAGCAGTCAATCGTTCCGGGTTCAAGGTCAGCCCCAGCATTTT. Protein product: CASSQSFRVQGQPQHF.

The rearrangement joins TRBV5-1 to TRBJ2-1; the match to TRBD1 covers 7 bases. This CDR3 comprises 14 residues. Germline lookup yields CDR1 SGHRS and CDR2 YFSETQ. The V and J ends lost 4 bases and 9 bases, in that order; junction bases with no gene match: 10. The CDR3 DNA is TGCGCCAGCAGCGACATTACAGGGGAGACTGAGCAGTTCTTC. Its translation: CASSDITGETEQFF.

The chain employs TRBV19 and TRBJ1-2; perhaps TRBD1 as D (5 bases). CDR3 size: 16 residues. CDR1 is LNHDA and CDR2 is SQIVND in the germline V gene (reference sequence). The ends were cut back, 4 bases at V and 0 bases at J, with 15 bases in the middle. Here the CDR3 DNA reads TGTGCCAGTAGTAGGTTAACGGGGGTAGCTAACTATGGCTACACCTTC. This codes for CASSRLTGVANYGYTF.

This chain joins TRBV7-3 and TRBJ2-2; TRBD2 agrees at 7 bases. Germline CDR1 reads SGHTA; CDR2 reads FQGTGA. Trimming took 2 bases from V and 1 from J; bases not matched to a gene: 1. This CDR3 is built from 15 residues. CDR3 in DNA: TGTGCCAGCAGCTTAGGCGGGGGGAACACCGGGGAGCTGTTTTTT. Residues: CASSLGGGNTGELFF.

This clone came up once. The chain has TRBV2 and TRBJ1-1; perhaps TRBD1 as D (6 bases). The V gene's germline CDR1 is SNHLY and CDR2 FYNNEI. The V gene lost 5 bases and the J gene lost 2 bases, with 12 bases spanning the gap. The length of the CDR3 is 14 residues. Here the CDR3 reads CASSKTGRNTEAFF. The CDR3 DNA is TGTGCCAGCAGTAAGACAGGCCGTAACACTGAAGCTTTCTTT.

This sequence joins TRBV7-8 and TRBJ1-5; D unclear. CDR1 is SGHVS and CDR2 is FQNEAQ in the germline V gene. This CDR3 is 14 amino acids long. V lost 2 bases and J 6 bases, leaving 11 bases between the germline ends. In DNA, the CDR3 is TGTGCCAGCAGCTTAAACCAACTATTTCAGCCCCAGCATTTT. It yields the protein CASSLNQLFQPQHF. Based on the CDR3 plus reference TRBV7-8 and TRBJ1-5, the full variable domain is GAGVSQSPRYKVAKRGQDVALRCDPISGHVSLFWYQQALGQGPEFLTYFQNEAQLDKSGLPSDRFFAERPEGSVSTLKIQRTQQEDSAVYLCASSLNQLFQPQHFGDGTRLSIL.